Shown below are 9 T cell receptor beta chains from a single sample sequenced in a study of molecular identifiers for immune sequencing clone quantification (dated by TCRdb to the late 2010s). Preparation of the library involved PCR. TCRdb shows the sequencer as Illumina HiSeq 4000. In-frame beta chains were kept once TCRdb had trimmed the public reads at Q25 with fastp and called clones with MiXCR. Each record represents a unique CDR3 protein, reported with the most common genes and DNA among its rows. This sample holds approximately 550,000 distinct CDR3 sequences; over 20% were observed only once. The top ten constitute about 0.8% of the sample. The sequencing sample was made of naive CD8+ T cells from blood, with Jurkat cell RNA spiked in. The cell subset or site label here, explained by the study, means: FACS-sorted CD8+CD4-CCR7+CD45RA+ naive T cells. All receptors come from a human donor in good health. Some libraries in this study had Jurkat cell RNA spiked in.

This clonotype was seen ten or more times. The gene calls are TRBV6-6 and TRBJ1-5; D possibly corresponds to TRBD1 (6 bases). Germline V gene sequence: CDR1 MNHNY, CDR2 SVGAGI (reference sequence). Trimming shortened V by 8 bases and J by 0 bases, and 14 bases separated the two germline ends. This CDR3 is built from 15 residues. CDR3 in DNA: TGTGCCAGCGGAAAAGGACAGTATAGCAATCAGCCCCAGCATTTT. It encodes CASGKGQYSNQPQHF.

As concerns this clonotype: Germline and junction disagree at one end, which may indicate a read error. This sequence joins TRBV29-1 and TRBJ2-1, with 11 nucleotides matching TRBD2. From germline, CDR1 is SQVTM and CDR2 ANQGSEA. The CDR3 loop spans 15 amino acids. DNA of the CDR3: TGCAGCGTGGAATCACTAGCGGGAGATTTCTATGAGCAGCTCTTC. Translation: CSVESLAGDFYEQLF.

Regarding this clonotype: A much larger clone differs from this one at a single base, so this may be a read error. The chain is built from TRBV4-1 and TRBJ2-5; D remains unclear. Germline lookup yields CDR1 MGHRA and CDR2 YSYEKL. V was clipped by 0 bases and J by 1 base, with 9 bases between them. The length of the CDR3 is 15 residues. The CDR3 reads CASSQDVAVQETQYF. For the CDR3, the DNA is TGCGCCAGCAGCCAAGATGTAGCTGTCCAAGAGACCCAGTACTTC.

This clonotype was seen a handful of times. The rearrangement links TRBV6-5 to TRBJ2-5; a possible D gene is TRBD1 (6 bases). This CDR3 comprises 15 residues. CDR1 MNHEY and CDR2 SVGAGI come from the germline V gene. The V and J ends lost 6 bases and 1 base respectively, with 15 bases between them. The CDR3 loop reads CASSHLRDIQETQYF. CDR3 nucleotides: TGTGCCAGCAGCCATCTCCGGGACATCCAAGAGACCCAGTACTTC.

This clonotype was detected a few times. The chain carries TRBV5-5 and TRBJ2-5, with a tentative D call TRBD1 (6 bases). The CDR3 covers 14 residues. Germline assignment: CDR1 SGHKS and CDR2 YYEKEE (reference sequence). V was shortened by 2 bases and J by 2 bases, with 10 bases between the two germline ends. CDR3 loop: CASSFGQRQETQYF. DNA for the CDR3: TGTGCCAGCAGCTTCGGACAGAGACAAGAGACCCAGTACTTC. Full variable domain (remainder filled in from reference TRBV5-5 and TRBJ2-5): DAGVTQSPTHLIKTRGQQVTLRCSPISGHKSVSWYQQVLGQGPQFIFQYYEKEERGRGNFPDRFSARQFPNYSSELNVNALLLGDSALYLCASSFGQRQETQYFGPGTRLLVL.

This chain connects TRBV7-9 to TRBJ2-3, with 12 bases fitting TRBD2. CDR1 SEHNR and CDR2 FQNEAQ come from the germline V gene (reference sequence). J gave up 5 bases and V 4 bases, and 4 bases lay outside the gene matches. The CDR3 is 15 amino acids. CDR3 residues: CASSWTSGVRDTQYF. CDR3 DNA sequence: TGTGCCAGCAGCTGGACTAGCGGGGTGAGAGATACGCAGTATTTT. The full variable domain, with the rest looked up from reference TRBV7-9 and TRBJ2-3, is DTGVSQNPRHKITKRGQNVTFRCDPISEHNRLYWYRQTLGQGPEFLTYFQNEAQLEKSRLLSDRFSAERPKGSFSTLEIQRTEQGDSAMYLCASSWTSGVRDTQYFGPGTRLTVL.

The chain combines TRBV13 with TRBJ2-2; the D call may be TRBD1 or TRBD2 (5 bases each). In germline, CDR1 is PRHDT, CDR2 FYEKMQ (reference sequence). The CDR3 contains 15 residues. V lost 5 bases and J lost 1, with 11 bases in between. The CDR3 protein is CASSLRDLNTGELFF. As DNA, the CDR3 is TGTGCCAGCAGCCTACGGGACCTGAACACCGGGGAGCTGTTTTTT.

Details on this clonotype: A much larger clone is a single base away; this may be a read error. The chain links TRBV12-3 or TRBV12-4 to TRBJ2-7; D call uncertain. The length of the CDR3 is 12 residues. The CDR3 coding sequence is TGTGCCAGCAGCCCGAACGAGCTCGAGCAGTGCTTC. It yields the protein CASSPNELEQCF.

Many counts were recorded for this clonotype. This chain connects TRBV29-1 to TRBJ1-5, with D perhaps matching TRBD1 (5 bases). V gave up 4 bases and J gave up 5 bases, with 15 bases separating them. The CDR3 has 14 amino acids. Germline V gives CDR1 SQVTM, CDR2 ANQGSEA. CDR3 coding DNA: TGCAGCGTTGCAGCTGACGGGGCATATCAGCCCCAGCATTTT. Amino acid sequence: CSVAADGAYQPQHF.